Shown below are 5 T cell receptor beta chains from a single sample sequenced in a study of blood T cell repertoires in COVID-19. Sequenced by immunoSEQ multiplex PCR; TCRdb stores in-frame clones only, minus some. Of approximately 180,000 clones detected, 87% appear once; the ten largest clones hold roughly 1.5%. Sequencing was carried out using peripheral blood. These receptors were collected from a woman between 50 and 59 years old with acute or convalescent COVID-19.

The rearrangement uses TRBV5-6 and TRBJ1-4; TRBD1 aligns across 12 bases. Germline CDR1 and CDR2: SGHDT and YYEEEE. The CDR3 sequence is 16 residues long. Trimming cost V 1 base and J 8 bases; bases outside gene matches: 6. CDR3: CASSLRPGQGAEKLFF. CDR3 coding DNA: TGTGCCAGCAGCTTGCGCCCGGGACAGGGGGCAGAAAAACTGTTTTTT.

This sequence joins TRBV15 and TRBJ1-6; D call uncertain. This CDR3 is 17 amino acids long. Germline V gives CDR1 LNHNV, CDR2 YYDKDF (reference sequence). V lost 1 base and J lost 7, with 17 bases in between. CDR3 sequence (DNA): TGTGCCACCAGCAGAGCCGGGAATTTGCACAGCAATTCACCCCTCCACTTT. It specifies CATSRAGNLHSNSPLHF.

In DNA form, the CDR3 reads TGTGCCACCAGTGATCCTACCCGGACAGGGGCAAGTGAAGCTTTCTTT. Encoded protein: CATSDPTRTGASEAFF. The J gene is TRBJ1-1, the V gene TRBV24-1, with 9 bases aligning to TRBD1. The junction had 11 bases not matched to a gene; V was cut back by 3 bases and J by 7 bases. The CDR3 has 16 amino acids. Per germline, CDR1 KGHDR and CDR2 SFDVKD.

The chain couples TRBV9 to TRBJ2-7; D possibly corresponds to TRBD2 (6 bases). CDR3 length: 15 amino acids. V shed 5 bases and J shed 11 bases, with 26 bases lying between them. The germline CDR1 and CDR2 sequences are SGDLS and YYNGEE. CDR3 amino acids: CASSSGGAAPDSEYF. CDR3 in DNA: TGTGCCAGCAGTTCCGGGGGAGCAGCCCCTGATTCGGAGTACTTC.

The V and J genes are TRBV7-8 and TRBJ2-2; 9 nucleotides agree with TRBD2. Germline V gives CDR1 SGHVS, CDR2 FQNEAQ. This CDR3 is built from 17 residues. J was trimmed by 3 bases and V by 0 bases; bases with no gene match: 5. The CDR3 DNA reads as TGTGCCAGCAGCTTAGCAGCGGGAGGTCGGGACACCGGGGAGCTGTTTTTT. Encoded protein: CASSLAAGGRDTGELFF.